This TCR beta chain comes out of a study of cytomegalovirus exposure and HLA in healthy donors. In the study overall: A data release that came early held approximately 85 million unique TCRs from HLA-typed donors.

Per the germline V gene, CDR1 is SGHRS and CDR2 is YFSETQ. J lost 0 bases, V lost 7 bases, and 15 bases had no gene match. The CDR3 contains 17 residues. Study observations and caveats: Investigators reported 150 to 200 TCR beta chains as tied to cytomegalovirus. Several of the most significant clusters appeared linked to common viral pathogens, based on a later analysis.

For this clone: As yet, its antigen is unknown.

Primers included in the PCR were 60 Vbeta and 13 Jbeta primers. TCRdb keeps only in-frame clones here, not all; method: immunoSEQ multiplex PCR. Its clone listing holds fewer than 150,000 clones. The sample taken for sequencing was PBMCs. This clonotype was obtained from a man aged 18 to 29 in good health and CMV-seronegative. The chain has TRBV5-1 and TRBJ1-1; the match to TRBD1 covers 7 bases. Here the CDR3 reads CASSLGTATPMNTEAFF. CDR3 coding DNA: TGCGCCAGCTCTCTTGGGACAGCAACTCCCATGAACACTGAAGCTTTCTTT. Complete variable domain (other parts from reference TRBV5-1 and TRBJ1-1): KAGVTQTPRYLIKTRGQQVTLSCSPISGHRSVSWYQQTPGQGLQFLFEYFSETQRNKGNFPGRFSGRQFSNSRSEMNVSTLELGDSALYLCASSLGTATPMNTEAFFGQGTRLTVV.